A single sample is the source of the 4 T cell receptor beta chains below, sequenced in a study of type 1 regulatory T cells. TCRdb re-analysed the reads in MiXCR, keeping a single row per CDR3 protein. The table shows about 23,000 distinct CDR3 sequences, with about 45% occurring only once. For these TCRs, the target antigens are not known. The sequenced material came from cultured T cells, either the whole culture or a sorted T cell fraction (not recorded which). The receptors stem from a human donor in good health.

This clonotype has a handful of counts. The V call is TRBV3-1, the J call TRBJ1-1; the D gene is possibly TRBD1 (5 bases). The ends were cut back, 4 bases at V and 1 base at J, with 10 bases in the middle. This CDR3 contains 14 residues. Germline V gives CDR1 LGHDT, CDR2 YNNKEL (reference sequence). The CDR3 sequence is CASSPRDSNTEAFF. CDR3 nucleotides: TGTGCCAGCAGCCCTCGGGACTCGAACACTGAAGCTTTCTTT.

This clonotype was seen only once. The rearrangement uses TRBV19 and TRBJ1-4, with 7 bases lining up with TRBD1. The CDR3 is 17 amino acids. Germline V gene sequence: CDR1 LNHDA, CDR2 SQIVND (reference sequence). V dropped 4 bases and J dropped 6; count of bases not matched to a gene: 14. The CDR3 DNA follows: TGTGCCAGTAGTAGCAACCGACAGGGTCTATTCGATGAAAAACTGTTTTTT. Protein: CASSSNRQGLFDEKLFF.

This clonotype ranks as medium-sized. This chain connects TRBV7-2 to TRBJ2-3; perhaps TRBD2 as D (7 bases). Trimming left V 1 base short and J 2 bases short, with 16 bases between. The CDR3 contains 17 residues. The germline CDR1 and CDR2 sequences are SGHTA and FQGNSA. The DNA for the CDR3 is TGTGCCAGCAGCTTAGTCCCCGGGGGGCGGTACACAGATACGCAGTATTTT. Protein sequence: CASSLVPGGRYTDTQYF. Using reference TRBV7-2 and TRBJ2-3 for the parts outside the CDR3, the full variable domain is GAGVSQSPSNKVTEKGKDVELRCDPISGHTALYWYRQSLGQGLEFLIYFQGNSAPDKSGLPSDRFSAERTGGSVSTLTIQRTQQEDSAVYLCASSLVPGGRYTDTQYFGPGTRLTVL.

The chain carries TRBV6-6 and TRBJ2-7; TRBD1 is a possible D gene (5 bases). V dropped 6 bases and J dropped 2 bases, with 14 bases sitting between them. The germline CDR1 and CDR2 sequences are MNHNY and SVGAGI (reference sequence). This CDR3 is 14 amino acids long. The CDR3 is CASRELDNPYEQYF. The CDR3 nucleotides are TGTGCCAGCAGGGAATTGGACAACCCCTACGAGCAGTACTTC.